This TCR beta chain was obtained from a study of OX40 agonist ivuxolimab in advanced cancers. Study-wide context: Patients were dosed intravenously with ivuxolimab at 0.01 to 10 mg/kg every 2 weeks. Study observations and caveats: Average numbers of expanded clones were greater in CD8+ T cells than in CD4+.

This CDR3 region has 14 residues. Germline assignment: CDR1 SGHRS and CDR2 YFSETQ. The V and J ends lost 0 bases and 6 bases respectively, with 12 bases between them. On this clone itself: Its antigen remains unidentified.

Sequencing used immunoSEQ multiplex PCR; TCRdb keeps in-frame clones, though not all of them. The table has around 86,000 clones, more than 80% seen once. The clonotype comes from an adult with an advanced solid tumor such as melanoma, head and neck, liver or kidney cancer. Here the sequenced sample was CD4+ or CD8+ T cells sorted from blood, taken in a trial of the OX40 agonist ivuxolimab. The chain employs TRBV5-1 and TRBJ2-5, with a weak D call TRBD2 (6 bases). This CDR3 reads CASSLELALKTQYF. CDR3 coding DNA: TGCGCCAGCAGCTTGGAACTAGCCCTAAAGACCCAGTACTTC. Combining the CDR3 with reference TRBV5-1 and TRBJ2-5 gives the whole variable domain KAGVTQTPRYLIKTRGQQVTLSCSPISGHRSVSWYQQTPGQGLQFLFEYFSETQRNKGNFPGRFSGRQFSNSRSEMNVSTLELGDSALYLCASSLELALKTQYFGPGTRLLVL.